This T cell receptor (beta chain) was captured in a study of technical replicates of blood from a few donors. This table comes from immunoSEQ multiplex PCR, and its TCRdb copy is limited to in-frame clones, with some not included. The table records roughly 68,000 clones, 92% of them present only once. Trimming left V 2 bases short and J 0 bases short, with 8 bases between. Germline V gene lookup returns CDR1 MNHNS and CDR2 SASEGT. This CDR3 has 15 residues. Sequencing was performed on T cells isolated from PBMCs. The V and J genes are TRBV6-1 and TRBJ1-3, with no clear D. The receptor was derived from a human donor in good health. As DNA, the CDR3 is TGTGCCAGCAGTGAAACCGCGAGCTCTGGAAACACCATATATTTT. It codes for CASSETASSGNTIYF.